This entry lists 16 T cell receptor beta chains sequenced from one sample in a study of T cells after yellow fever vaccination (dated by TCRdb to 2018 to 2020). Library preparation was by 5' RACE. The instrument was an Illumina HiSeq 2500. TCRdb handled the public reads itself, with Q25 trimming in fastp and clone calling in MiXCR, and kept productive beta chains. Entries that share a CDR3 protein sequence are merged under the most common genes and DNA. This sample comprises a few hundred thousand distinct CDR3 sequences, roughly 21% of them detected only once. The ten largest clones add up to roughly 13% of the sample. The treatment or condition label for this specimen denotes: live attenuated yellow fever vaccine strain. Specimen: PBMCs, collected 15 days after the yellow fever booster vaccination. The source is a man aged 30 to 45 who received the YFV17D yellow fever vaccine.

This clonotype was counted many times. The chain carries TRBV6-5 and TRBJ2-2, with 9 bases matching TRBD2. The ends lost 2 bases at V and 6 bases at J; junction bases unmatched: 4. This CDR3 comprises 15 residues. Germline V gene sequence: CDR1 MNHEY, CDR2 SVGAGI. The CDR3 loop is CASSYVAGVPGELFF. The CDR3 DNA follows: TGTGCCAGCAGTTACGTAGCGGGAGTACCCGGGGAGCTGTTTTTT.

This clonotype was observed a few times. The chain employs TRBV10-3 and TRBJ2-7; D gene unclear. Germline values: CDR1 ENHRY, CDR2 SYGVKD. With 0 bases removed from V and 3 bases from J, the gap between germline ends came to 9 bases. This CDR3 has 14 residues. CDR3 region: CAISESDPFYEQYF. DNA of the CDR3: TGTGCCATCAGTGAGTCGGATCCCTTCTACGAGCAGTACTTC.

The chain recombines TRBV10-3 with TRBJ2-3, with 10 positions matching TRBD2. The CDR3 contains 17 residues. Germline values: CDR1 ENHRY, CDR2 SYGVKD. J was trimmed by 0 bases and V by 6 bases; bases with no gene match: 9. In nucleotides, the CDR3 is TGTGCCATCAGCCCGGGGCTAGCGGGGGCTAGCACAGATACGCAGTATTTT. This encodes CAISPGLAGASTDTQYF.

The chain combines TRBV18 with TRBJ2-5; TRBD2 aligns across 8 bases. The CDR3 has 15 amino acids. From germline, CDR1 is KGHSH and CDR2 LQKENI. Germline trimming cut 2 bases from V and 7 bases from J; bases unmatched to any gene: 9. CDR3 loop: CASSPGLAQVPTQYF. The DNA of the CDR3 is TGTGCCAGCTCACCAGGACTAGCTCAGGTCCCGACCCAGTACTTC.

This chain uses TRBV7-2 with TRBJ2-3; a weak D match, TRBD1 (6 bases). The CDR3 runs to 15 residues. Germline lookup yields CDR1 SGHTA and CDR2 FQGNSA. The germline V and J ends were trimmed by 5 bases and 2 bases, with 14 bases remaining between them. The CDR3 spells CASSRWDTTTDTQYF. CDR3 sequence (DNA): TGTGCCAGCAGCCGCTGGGACACAACCACAGATACGCAGTATTTT.

This clonotype was found a few times. The chain joins TRBV11-1 to TRBJ1-1; a weak D match, TRBD1 (5 bases). V lost 2 bases and J lost 1, with 23 bases in between. This CDR3 comprises 19 residues. CDR1 and CDR2 (germline): SGHAT, FQDESV (reference sequence). This CDR3 reads CASSLKPGWGSGKNTEAFF. For the CDR3, the DNA is TGTGCCAGCAGCTTAAAACCCGGGTGGGGCAGTGGTAAGAACACTGAAGCTTTCTTT.

The chain combines TRBV6-2 or TRBV6-3 with TRBJ2-2; tentative D call: TRBD1 (6 bases). Trimming left V 6 bases short and J 7 bases short, with 12 bases between. The V gene's germline CDR1 is MNHEY and CDR2 SVGEGT. The CDR3 has 13 residues. CDR3 loop: CASRPQGNGELFF. The CDR3 nucleotides read TGTGCCAGCAGACCTCAGGGGAACGGGGAGCTGTTTTTT.

There are a few counts of this clonotype. The genes are TRBV9 and TRBJ2-1; 9 nucleotides line up with TRBD2. Trimming cost V 0 bases and J 6 bases; bases outside gene matches: 10. The length of the CDR3 is 17 residues. Germline V gives CDR1 SGDLS, CDR2 YYNGEE. DNA for the CDR3: TGTGCCAGCAGCGTAGCTCCGGCTAGCGGGAACGTCAATGAGCAGTTCTTC. It yields the protein CASSVAPASGNVNEQFF. The full variable domain, in which reference TRBV9 and TRBJ2-1 provide the parts outside the CDR3, is DSGVTQTPKHLITATGQRVTLRCSPRSGDLSVYWYQQSLDQGLQFLIQYYNGEERAKGNILERFSAQQFPDLHSELNLSSLELGDSALYFCASSVAPASGNVNEQFFGPGTRLTVL.

This clonotype was detected a few times. The chain employs TRBV20-1 and TRBJ1-4; D perhaps matches TRBD1 (5 bases). The germline V and J ends were trimmed by 3 bases and 4 bases, with 12 bases remaining between them. The CDR3 consists of 14 residues. In germline, CDR1 is DFQATT, CDR2 SNEGSKA (reference sequence). The DNA of the CDR3 is TGCAGTGCTAGGGCGGGACGGATTAATGAAAAACTGTTTTTT. It yields the protein CSARAGRINEKLFF.

A word on this clonotype: This may arise from a read error, as a much more abundant clone is one base away. V is TRBV19 and J is TRBJ2-7; TRBD1 matches at 10 bases. The DNA end is more similar to TRBJ2-1, so the J call may be wrong. CDR3 size: 14 residues. CDR1 LNHDA and CDR2 SQIVND come from the germline V gene (reference sequence). In DNA form, the CDR3 reads TGTGCCAGTAGGCCGGGACAGGGGTCCTACGAGCAGTTCTTC. Its translation: CASRPGQGSYEQFF.

Ten or more counts support this clonotype. This chain connects TRBV12-3 or TRBV12-4 to TRBJ1-6; possible D gene TRBD1, 6 bases. This CDR3 is 16 amino acids long. The V and J ends lost 3 bases and 1 base respectively, with 10 bases between them. The CDR3 DNA reads TGTGCCAGCAGTTTGGACCAGGGGTCCTATAATTCACCCCTCCACTTT. Protein sequence: CASSLDQGSYNSPLHF.

This clonotype was counted a few times. The V gene is TRBV4-3, the J gene TRBJ2-7; 8 bases match TRBD1. The trim removed 4 bases at V and 3 bases at J, leaving 8 bases unmatched. This CDR3 has 15 residues. The germline CDR1 and CDR2 sequences are LGHNA and YSLEER. The CDR3 nucleotides are TGCGCCAGCAGCCGACAGACAGGGGATGGCTACGAGCAGTACTTC. Translated, it gives CASSRQTGDGYEQYF.

There are a few counts of this clonotype. The chain combines TRBV6-2 or TRBV6-3 with TRBJ2-1, with 7 bases matching TRBD1. Losses at the gene ends were 6 bases for V and 0 bases for J; bases not matched to a gene: 8. The CDR3 loop spans 16 amino acids. In germline, CDR1 is MNHEY, CDR2 SVGEGT. The DNA for the CDR3 is TGTGCCAGCAGGGGGACAGCGAGAAGCTCCTACAATGAGCAGTTCTTC. This encodes CASRGTARSSYNEQFF.

This clonotype was counted ten times or more. The chain combines TRBV9 with TRBJ2-3; 10 nucleotides align to TRBD2. V lost 3 bases and J lost 3; bases outside the gene matches: 7. CDR1 is SGDLS and CDR2 is YYNGEE in the germline V gene. This CDR3 has 16 residues. CDR3 nucleotides: TGTGCCAGCAGCGGCGATAGCGGGAGGCGGACAGATACGCAGTATTTT. It codes for CASSGDSGRRTDTQYF.

This rearrangement joins TRBV20-1 to TRBJ2-7, with 11 bases aligning to TRBD1. The CDR3 sequence is 13 residues long. Germline CDR1 DFQATT, CDR2 SNEGSKA (reference sequence). J was trimmed by 6 bases and V by 6 bases; bases with no gene match: 7. The CDR3 region is CSAEDRGLLEQYF. As DNA, the CDR3 is TGCAGTGCCGAGGACAGGGGGCTTCTCGAGCAGTACTTC.

The chain recombines TRBV29-1 with TRBJ2-2, with D perhaps matching TRBD2 (6 bases). Trimming removed 7 bases at V and 5 bases at J, with 17 bases between. CDR1 and CDR2 from the germline V gene are SQVTM and ANQGSEA. This CDR3 has 14 amino acids. CDR3 sequence reads: CSGKVMAGTGELFF. In DNA form, the CDR3 reads TGCAGCGGCAAGGTTATGGCGGGGACCGGGGAGCTGTTTTTT.